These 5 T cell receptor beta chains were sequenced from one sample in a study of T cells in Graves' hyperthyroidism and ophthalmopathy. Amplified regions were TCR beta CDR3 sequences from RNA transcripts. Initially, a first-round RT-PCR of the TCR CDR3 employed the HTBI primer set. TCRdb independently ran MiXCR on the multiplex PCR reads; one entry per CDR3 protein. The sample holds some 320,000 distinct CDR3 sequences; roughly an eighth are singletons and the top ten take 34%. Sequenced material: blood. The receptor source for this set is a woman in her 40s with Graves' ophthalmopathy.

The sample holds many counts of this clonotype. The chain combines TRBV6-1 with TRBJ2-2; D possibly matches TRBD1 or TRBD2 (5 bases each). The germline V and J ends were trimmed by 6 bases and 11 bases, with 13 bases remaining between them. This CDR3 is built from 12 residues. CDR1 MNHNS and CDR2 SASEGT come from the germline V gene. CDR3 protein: CASRRAGRELFF. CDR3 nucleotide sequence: TGTGCCAGCAGGAGGGCAGGGCGAGAGCTGTTTTTT.

The CDR3 protein is CASSRVAGASSYNEQFF. The CDR3 nucleotides read TGTGCCAGCAGTAGAGTAGCGGGTGCCTCTTCCTACAATGAGCAGTTCTTC. The rearrangement links TRBV6-1 to TRBJ2-1, with 7 bases identical to TRBD2. Germline V gene sequence: CDR1 MNHNS, CDR2 SASEGT. J lost 1 base, V lost 5 bases, and 11 bases had no gene match. This CDR3 contains 17 residues.

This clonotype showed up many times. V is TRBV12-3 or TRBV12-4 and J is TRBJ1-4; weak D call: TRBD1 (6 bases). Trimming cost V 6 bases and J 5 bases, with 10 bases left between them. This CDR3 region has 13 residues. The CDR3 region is CASRYGTNEKLFF. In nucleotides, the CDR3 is TGTGCCAGCAGATACGGGACAAATGAAAAACTGTTTTTT.

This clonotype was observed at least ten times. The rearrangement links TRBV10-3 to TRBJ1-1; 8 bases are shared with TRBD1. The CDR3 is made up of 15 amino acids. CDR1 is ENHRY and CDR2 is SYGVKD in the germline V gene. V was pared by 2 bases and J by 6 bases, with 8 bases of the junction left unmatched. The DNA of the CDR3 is TGTGCCATCAGTGAGCCAGGACAGGGACGAGCTGAAGCTTTCTTT. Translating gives CAISEPGQGRAEAFF.

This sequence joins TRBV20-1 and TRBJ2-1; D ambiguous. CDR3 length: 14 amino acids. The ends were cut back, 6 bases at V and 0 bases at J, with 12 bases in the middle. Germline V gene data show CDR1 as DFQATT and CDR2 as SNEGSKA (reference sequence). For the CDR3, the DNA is TGCAGTGCCGACTCTCTCCTCTCCTACAATGAGCAGTTCTTC. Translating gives CSADSLLSYNEQFF.